These 27 T cell receptor beta chains were sequenced from one sample in a study of vaccination and CD4 T cells after COVID-19. The treatment here: approximately 10-day PBMC culture with coronavirus spike peptide pools or control peptides (ViraFEST assay). No cognate antigen is known for these TCRs. With the Oncomine TCR Beta short-read assay, DNA from cultured CD4+ T cells was sequenced. Each CDR3 protein is one row after TCRdb ran MiXCR on the PCR reads. The sample consists of 9,500 to 15,000 distinct CDR3 sequences, 60% to 80% of them appearing once. The sample was CD4+ T cells from blood, cultured in vitro. Receptor source: a human donor who had recovered from COVID-19.

The chain recombines TRBV27 with TRBJ1-5, with 9 bases matching TRBD1. The CDR3 sequence is 16 residues long. From germline, CDR1 is MNHEY and CDR2 SMNVEV (reference sequence). The V gene end was trimmed by 6 bases and the J gene end by 1 base; junction bases not matched to a gene: 7. For the CDR3, the DNA is TGTGCCAGCAGGGGACAGGGTTTAGGAAGCAATCAGCCCCAGCATTTT. This translates into CASRGQGLGSNQPQHF.

The chain recombines TRBV7-8 with TRBJ1-5, with D perhaps TRBD1 (5 bases). There are 13 residues in the CDR3. Germline V gene lookup returns CDR1 SGHVS and CDR2 FQNEAQ. Trimming removed 1 base at V and 7 bases at J, with 8 bases between. The CDR3 DNA reads as TGTGCCAGCAGCTTAGGCGGGGGACAGCCCCAGCATTTT. Encoded protein: CASSLGGGQPQHF.

The rearrangement uses TRBV6-1 and TRBJ2-5, with D uncertain. V lost 6 bases to trimming and J lost 6 bases, with 8 bases between them. Germline CDR1 reads MNHNS; CDR2 reads SASEGT. The length of the CDR3 is 11 residues. The CDR3 reads CASSPQKTQYF. The CDR3 DNA is TGTGCCAGCAGCCCTCAGAAGACCCAGTACTTC.

The chain joins TRBV10-3 to TRBJ2-1, with 11 bases that match TRBD2. In germline, CDR1 is ENHRY, CDR2 SYGVKD. With V trimmed by 6 bases and J by 5 bases, 0 bases remained unmatched. This CDR3 has 13 amino acids. CDR3: CAIRTSGDNEQFF. CDR3 bases: TGTGCCATCAGGACTAGCGGGGACAATGAGCAGTTCTTC.

The rearrangement links TRBV7-3 to TRBJ2-2; TRBD1 matches 7 bases. The CDR3 length is 15 residues. CDR1 SGHTA and CDR2 FQGTGA come from the germline V gene. V trimming: 5 bases; J trimming: 4 bases; junction bases outside the gene matches: 7. Written as DNA, the CDR3 is TGTGCCAGCAGCCCCCGGACAGGATCCACCGGGGAGCTGTTTTTT. It yields the protein CASSPRTGSTGELFF.

The V call is TRBV28, the J call TRBJ2-7; D remains ambiguous. V shed 6 bases and J shed 0 bases, with 12 bases lying between them. The CDR3 runs to 14 residues. The germline CDR1 and CDR2 sequences are MDHEN and SYDVKM. CDR3 sequence: CASSPWEHSYEQYF. CDR3 bases: TGTGCCAGCAGCCCTTGGGAACACTCCTACGAGCAGTACTTC.

The chain links TRBV12-3 or TRBV12-4 to TRBJ1-5; D is unclear. V was shortened by 2 bases and J by 5 bases, with 10 bases between the two germline ends. This CDR3 is built from 14 residues. CDR3 DNA: TGTGCCAGCAGTTTACTGGGAATCGATCAGCCCCAGCATTTT. Translated, it gives CASSLLGIDQPQHF.

The table lists this clonotype with a few counts. V and J are TRBV20-1 and TRBJ2-1, with TRBD2 identical over 10 bases. This CDR3 is 14 amino acids long. Looked up from germline, CDR1 is DFQATT and CDR2 is SNEGSKA (reference sequence). Losses at the gene ends were 5 bases for V and 6 bases for J; bases not matched to a gene: 7. The CDR3 protein is CSAPLAGEGNEQFF. DNA for the CDR3: TGCAGTGCTCCCCTAGCGGGAGAGGGCAATGAGCAGTTCTTC.

The chain recombines TRBV20-1 with TRBJ2-5, with D possibly matching TRBD2 (6 bases). Germline CDR1 and CDR2: DFQATT and SNEGSKA (reference sequence). The germline V and J ends were trimmed by 6 bases and 4 bases, with 21 bases remaining between them. This CDR3 is 15 amino acids long. The CDR3 nucleotides read TGCAGTGCCCCCCCCGCCGGGAGAAGCGGAGAGACCCAGTACTTC. Its translation: CSAPPAGRSGETQYF.

This chain joins TRBV20-1 and TRBJ1-1; 8 bases fit TRBD1. The germline gives CDR1 DFQATT, CDR2 SNEGSKA (reference sequence). The CDR3 loop spans 14 amino acids. Trimming at V came to 3 bases and at J to 3 bases, leaving 6 bases not matched to a gene. The CDR3: CSARDRVVYTEAFF. The CDR3 DNA reads as TGCAGTGCTAGGGACAGGGTCGTGTACACTGAAGCTTTCTTT.

The table lists this clonotype with a count of one. The V gene is TRBV7-2, the J gene TRBJ1-1; no clear D gene. Germline CDR1 is SGHTA and CDR2 is FQGNSA. The CDR3 spans 11 residues. The germline V and J ends were trimmed by 5 bases and 5 bases, with 6 bases remaining between them. The CDR3 region is CASSGETEAFF. CDR3 nucleotides: TGTGCCAGCAGCGGGGAGACTGAAGCTTTCTTT.

The V and J genes are TRBV5-1 and TRBJ2-7, with D perhaps matching TRBD1 or TRBD2 (7 bases each). Germline V gene lookup returns CDR1 SGHRS and CDR2 YFSETQ. V was pared by 4 bases and J by 7 bases, with 30 bases between. The CDR3 totals 18 residues. Written as DNA, the CDR3 is TGCGCCAGCAGCCCAGGGAGGGGGCCGGGAGGCCGGAGGGAAGAGCAGTACTTC. This codes for CASSPGRGPGGRREEQYF.

This chain connects TRBV20-1 to TRBJ2-5; 9 positions agree with TRBD1. Per the germline V gene, CDR1 is DFQATT and CDR2 is SNEGSKA (reference sequence). The CDR3 has 11 amino acids. CDR3 loop: CRGGQGKTQYF. The CDR3 DNA reads as TGCCGAGGGGGACAGGGAAAGACCCAGTACTTC.

The chain recombines TRBV20-1 with TRBJ1-2, with unresolved D. Trimming removed 2 bases at V and 2 bases at J, with 12 bases between. There are 14 residues in the CDR3. CDR1 and CDR2 (germline): DFQATT, SNEGSKA (reference sequence). CDR3 bases: TGCAGTGCTAGAATACAGAACTACAACTATGGCTACACCTTC. Translation: CSARIQNYNYGYTF.

V gene TRBV27 combines with J gene TRBJ2-5, with 9 bases aligning to TRBD2. Germline V gene data show CDR1 as MNHEY and CDR2 as SMNVEV (reference sequence). The ends lost 4 bases at V and 5 bases at J; junction bases unmatched: 14. CDR3 length: 17 amino acids. The DNA for the CDR3 is TGTGCCAGCAGTTCACCTCGCCTATTAGCGGGAGTGGAGACCCAGTACTTC. Encoded protein: CASSSPRLLAGVETQYF.

On this clonotype itself: One end of the junction fails to match germline, which may point to a read error. CDR3 DNA sequence: TGTACCACCAGGCGGGAGTTAGAAGATACGCAGTATTTT. The encoded protein is CTTRRELEDTQYF. This chain connects TRBV24-1 to TRBJ2-3; the match to TRBD2 covers 7 bases. This CDR3 is 13 amino acids long. Germline V gene data show CDR1 as KGHDR and CDR2 as SFDVKD.

The gene calls are TRBV6-1 and TRBJ1-6; D is possibly TRBD1 (5 bases). Trimming took 6 bases from V and 13 from J, leaving 19 bases between them. The germline V gene encodes CDR1 MNHNS and CDR2 SASEGT. The CDR3 loop spans 14 amino acids. The CDR3 protein is CASSERMRGAPLHF. Written as DNA, the CDR3 is TGTGCCAGCAGCGAAAGGATGCGTGGGGCCCCCCTCCACTTT.

The rearrangement uses TRBV7-2 and TRBJ2-1, with D possibly TRBD1 on 6 matching bases. The CDR3 has 15 residues. Germline V gene lookup returns CDR1 SGHTA and CDR2 FQGNSA. Deletions cut 3 bases from V and 1 base from J, with 10 bases between. The CDR3 DNA is TGTGCCAGCAGCTTTATCAGGGGATCCTACAATGAGCAGTTCTTC. This codes for CASSFIRGSYNEQFF.

Here the CDR3 DNA reads TGTGCCAGCCGATTGGCTAGCGGCACAGATACGCAGTATTTT. Translating gives CASRLASGTDTQYF. The chain is built from TRBV11-2 and TRBJ2-3; weak D call: TRBD2 (6 bases). V was clipped by 8 bases and J by 1 base, with 13 bases between them. This CDR3 has 14 amino acids. Germline-derived CDR1 and CDR2 are SGHAT and FQNNGV.

The table lists this clonotype with a few counts. The chain carries TRBV11-2 and TRBJ2-5; the match to TRBD2 covers 8 bases. The CDR3 extends over 13 amino acids. The V gene end was trimmed by 6 bases and the J gene end by 5 bases; junction bases not matched to a gene: 5. The germline V gene encodes CDR1 SGHAT and CDR2 FQNNGV. DNA of the CDR3: TGTGCCAGCAGAAGCGGGAGAGTGGAGACCCAGTACTTC. Translation: CASRSGRVETQYF.

V gene TRBV4-3 combines with J gene TRBJ2-1; a weak D match, TRBD2 (6 bases). CDR3 size: 18 residues. Trimming shortened V by 0 bases and J by 8 bases, and 23 bases separated the two germline ends. The germline V gene encodes CDR1 LGHNA and CDR2 YSLEER. The CDR3 nucleotides are TGCGCCAGCAGCCAAGAGAGGCCGATGTGGGCTAGCGAGTATGAGCAGTTCTTC. Translated, it gives CASSQERPMWASEYEQFF.

The chain carries TRBV6-1 and TRBJ1-6; no clear D gene. The V end was cut by 7 bases, the J end by 6 bases, with 10 bases between. The CDR3 is 13 amino acids. Germline V gives CDR1 MNHNS, CDR2 SASEGT. CDR3 nucleotide sequence: TGTGCCAGCACTCAAAATAGTAATTCACCCCTCCACTTT. As protein: CASTQNSNSPLHF.

This clonotype was detected only a few times. V is TRBV11-2 and J is TRBJ2-2, with D tentatively TRBD1 (7 bases). Per the germline V gene, CDR1 is SGHAT and CDR2 is FQNNGV. The CDR3 has 16 residues. Trimming removed 2 bases from V and 5 bases from J, with 15 bases in between. The CDR3 region is CASSLSWSGGTGELFF. In DNA, the CDR3 is TGTGCCAGCAGCTTAAGTTGGTCAGGGGGGACCGGGGAGCTGTTTTTT.

The chain carries TRBV24-1 and TRBJ2-5, with D perhaps TRBD1 or TRBD2 (5 bases each). Per germline, CDR1 KGHDR and CDR2 SFDVKD. The V gene lost 4 bases and the J gene lost 5 bases, with 16 bases spanning the gap. The CDR3 runs 15 residues. CDR3 residues: CATSDPLGVGETQYF. The CDR3, as DNA: TGTGCCACCAGTGACCCACTAGGGGTTGGGGAGACCCAGTACTTC.

V gene TRBV29-1 combines with J gene TRBJ1-3; D might be TRBD1 (5 bases). The V end was cut by 4 bases, the J end by 4 bases, with 8 bases between. CDR1 is SQVTM, CDR2 ANQGSEA, per germline. The CDR3 spans 12 residues. CDR3 DNA sequence: TGCAGCGTTGCTGGGGGGGGAAACACCATATATTTT. Amino acid sequence: CSVAGGGNTIYF.

The chain couples TRBV7-9 to TRBJ2-5; D not resolved. Germline CDR1 reads SEHNR; CDR2 reads FQNEAQ (reference sequence). The CDR3 extends over 13 amino acids. V lost 4 bases to trimming and J lost 5 bases, with 11 bases between them. For the CDR3, the DNA is TGTGCCAGCAGCTCCCGGCGGCGGGAGACCCAGTACTTC. This translates into CASSSRRRETQYF.

This chain connects TRBV6-1 to TRBJ2-5; the D is unclear. V lost 7 bases to trimming and J lost 4 bases, with 7 bases between them. Per germline, CDR1 MNHNS and CDR2 SASEGT. This CDR3 region has 11 residues. CDR3 bases: TGTGCCAGCAACAGAGGAGAGACCCAGTACTTC. It specifies CASNRGETQYF.